This T cell receptor beta chain originates from a study of blood T cell repertoires in COVID-19. This table comes from immunoSEQ multiplex PCR, and its TCRdb copy is limited to in-frame clones, with some not included. The sample has 95,000 to 150,000 clones, roughly four fifths seen once. CDR3 length: 15 residues. Between the trimmed V and J ends, which lost 3 bases and 7 bases, there was a span of 19 bases. Germline-derived CDR1 and CDR2 are SGDLS and YYNGEE. This receptor was identified in a woman in her 70s with acute or convalescent COVID-19. The V and J genes are TRBV9 and TRBJ1-1; tentative D call: TRBD1 (5 bases). Sequenced material: peripheral blood. Here the CDR3 reads CASSAGWEGTGEAFF. CDR3 coding DNA: TGTGCCAGCAGCGCTGGGTGGGAGGGAACAGGTGAAGCTTTCTTT.